The present T cell receptor beta chain was sequenced within a study of cytotoxic CD8 clonotypes in ibrutinib-treated CLL. The overall study: By median approximately 63 months, about 12 had progressed and approximately 15 stayed remitted; responses had been 2 complete and some 24 partial.

In the case of this clone: Its specificity is not known.

General observations from the study: Baseline clonality, higher than in age-matched healthy donors, tracked circulating CD8+ T-cell counts.

V was pared by 2 bases and J by 3 bases, with 11 bases between. Germline assignment: CDR1 SNHLY and CDR2 FYNNEI. The CDR3 length is 14 residues. Clones were read by immunoSEQ multiplex PCR, and TCRdb kept only the in-frame ones, dropping some. Among about 70,000 clones listed, around nine tenths were seen once. The input for sequencing was PBMCs, taken after 12 months of ibrutinib treatment. The clonotype comes from a human donor with chronic lymphocytic leukemia. V usage is TRBV2 and J usage is TRBJ2-7; D uncertain. As DNA, the CDR3 is TGTGCCAGCAGTGAATGGTCAAAACTCTACGAGCAGTACTTC. Translated: CASSEWSKLYEQYF.